These 5 T cell receptor beta chains were sequenced from one sample in a study of blood T cells in healthy people across ages. With a J-beta primer mix and a sample-barcoded 5' primer, a second PCR ran about 7 to 12 cycles. TCRdb reanalysed the 5' RACE reads using MiXCR and keeps one entry per CDR3 protein. Among about 760,000 distinct CDR3 sequences listed, roughly 25% were seen once. These same records also appear under a second study, on T cells of mothers and their children.

Sequenced material: blood. The receptor set was obtained from a boy aged 5-17 years in good health.

This clonotype occurred a few times. The gene calls are TRBV6-5 and TRBJ2-2; D ambiguous. Germline-derived CDR1 and CDR2 are MNHEY and SVGAGI. The CDR3 sequence is 12 residues long. V lost 2 bases and J 8 bases, leaving 6 bases between the germline ends. DNA for the CDR3: TGTGCCAGCAGTTACCTCTGGGGGGAGCTGTTTTTT. Protein: CASSYLWGELFF.

The chain recombines TRBV10-2 with TRBJ1-6; D might be TRBD1 (5 bases). V lost 3 bases, J lost 8 bases, and 17 bases lay in between. The V gene's germline CDR1 is WSHSY and CDR2 SAAADI. CDR3 length: 16 amino acids. DNA for the CDR3: TGCGCCAGCAGTGATTCTTTCGGGGGGACGGATTCACCCCTCCACTTT. This codes for CASSDSFGGTDSPLHF.

This clonotype showed up just a few times. This chain joins TRBV7-9 and TRBJ2-5; a weak D match, TRBD2 (6 bases). The CDR3 has 14 residues. Deletions cut 2 bases from V and 1 base from J, with 8 bases between. Germline CDR1 reads SEHNR; CDR2 reads FQNEAQ (reference sequence). The CDR3 region is CASSLWRGQETQYF. DNA for the CDR3: TGTGCCAGCAGCTTATGGAGGGGCCAAGAGACCCAGTACTTC.

This chain connects TRBV12-3 or TRBV12-4 to TRBJ2-5; perhaps TRBD2 as D (6 bases). Deletions cut 1 base from V and 1 base from J, with 13 bases between. The CDR3 length is 16 residues. This CDR3 reads CASSLGDYGGQETQYF. The CDR3 DNA reads TGTGCCAGCAGTTTAGGGGATTACGGGGGCCAAGAGACCCAGTACTTC.

This clonotype occurred a few times. This chain joins TRBV6-6 and TRBJ2-1; tentative D call: TRBD2 (6 bases). The J call may be incorrect, as the DNA end agrees better with TRBJ2-5. The CDR3 totals 14 residues. Germline-derived CDR1 and CDR2 are MNHNY and SVGAGI (reference sequence). The CDR3 DNA reads TGTGCCAGCAGTTACGCCCTTGGGGGGGAGACCCAGTACTTC. Protein product: CASSYALGGETQYF.